This T cell receptor beta chain was identified during a study of cytomegalovirus exposure and HLA in healthy donors. Findings and limits, study-wide: The later analysis indicated that the majority of CMV-associated TCR beta chains appeared HLA-restricted. Cytomegalovirus association was assigned to some 160 TCR beta chains. Earlier results showed most TCR beta V segments being productive about 87% or about 30% of the time.

The length of the CDR3 is 16 residues. V lost 6 bases and J 2 bases, leaving 17 bases between the germline ends. Germline loops: CDR1 MNHEY, CDR2 SMNVEV (reference sequence). Concerning this clone: What it recognizes is unknown.

Both 60 Vbeta primers and 13 Jbeta primers went into the PCR. Per the authors' pipeline: A later analysis tallied roughly 77 million unique TCR beta chains, around 12 million of them shared. This table comes from immunoSEQ multiplex PCR, and its TCRdb copy is limited to in-frame clones, with some not included. That table is the source of V, J and clone size, and D and trimming were worked out from the DNA. The sample lists approximately 70,000 clones, around 81% occurring once. The chain recombines TRBV27 with TRBJ1-5; D is perhaps TRBD1 (5 bases). The sequencing input was PBMCs. This clonotype was obtained from a man aged 50-60 years in good health and CMV-seronegative. The CDR3 reads CASSLMGPVGNQPQHF. As DNA, the CDR3 is TGTGCCAGCAGCTTAATGGGGCCGGTCGGCAATCAGCCCCAGCATTTT.